The 18 T cell receptor beta chains given below trace back to one sample, sequenced in a study of OX40 agonist ivuxolimab in advanced cancers. Here immunoSEQ multiplex PCR was the method, and the copy in TCRdb shows in-frame clones only, minus some. Here the sample spans 65,000 to 85,000 clones, 86% being singletons. Specimen: CD4+ or CD8+ T cells sorted from blood, collected in a trial of the OX40 agonist ivuxolimab. These receptors were obtained from an adult with an advanced solid tumor such as melanoma, head and neck, liver or kidney cancer.

This chain joins TRBV7-2 and TRBJ2-5; D is unclear. Germline CDR1 SGHTA, CDR2 FQGNSA. Trimming took off 2 bases at V and 7 bases at J, with 5 bases between the two ends. The CDR3 has 11 amino acids. The chain's CDR3 is CASSLKVTQYF. The DNA of the CDR3 is TGTGCCAGCAGCTTAAAGGTGACCCAGTACTTC.

V gene TRBV7-2 combines with J gene TRBJ2-5, with TRBD1 matching over 7 bases. Trimming cost V 5 bases and J 5 bases; bases outside gene matches: 11. This CDR3 has 15 residues. The germline V gene encodes CDR1 SGHTA and CDR2 FQGNSA. In DNA form, the CDR3 reads TGTGCCAGCAGCCCAAATACAGGGGCGGGCGAGACCCAGTACTTC. This translates into CASSPNTGAGETQYF.

This chain links TRBV5-4 with TRBJ2-2; 7 positions agree with TRBD1. Germline V gene data show CDR1 as SGHNT and CDR2 as YYREEE (reference sequence). CDR3 length: 14 amino acids. Losses at the gene ends were 4 bases for V and 4 bases for J; bases not matched to a gene: 4. The CDR3 nucleotides are TGTGCCAGCAGCCAGGGACAGAGCACCGGGGAGCTGTTTTTT. It translates to CASSQGQSTGELFF.

This clone was counted once. The chain employs TRBV29-1 and TRBJ2-3; TRBD2 is a possible D gene (6 bases). This CDR3 region has 13 residues. Per the germline V gene, CDR1 is SQVTM and CDR2 is ANQGSEA. With 6 bases removed from V and 2 bases from J, the gap between germline ends came to 12 bases. CDR3 nucleotides: TGCAGCGTCGCCCGGAGGGCCACAGATACGCAGTATTTT. It yields the protein CSVARRATDTQYF.

This clone was seen only once. J is TRBJ1-5 and V is TRBV28; 7 positions agree with TRBD1. V was pared by 6 bases and J by 6 bases, with 5 bases of the junction left unmatched. This CDR3 is built from 13 residues. CDR1 MDHEN and CDR2 SYDVKM come from the germline V gene. The DNA of the CDR3 is TGTGCCAGCAGGCCAGACAGGGTTCAGCCCCAGCATTTT. Protein sequence: CASRPDRVQPQHF.

The rearrangement uses TRBV2 and TRBJ2-1, with a tentative D call TRBD2 (5 bases). The CDR3 covers 9 residues. Between the trimmed V and J ends, which lost 10 bases and 10 bases, there was a span of 8 bases. Germline V gives CDR1 SNHLY, CDR2 FYNNEI. CDR3 nucleotide sequence: TGTGCCAAGGGAGAAGAGCAGTTCTTC. Its translation: CAKGEEQFF. The whole variable domain, filled in from reference TRBV2 and TRBJ2-1, reads EPEVTQTPSHQVTQMGQEVILRCVPISNHLYFYWYRQILGQKVEFLVSFYNNEISEKSEIFDDQFSVERPDGSNFTLKIRSTKLEDSAMYFCAKGEEQFFGPGTRLTVL.

J is TRBJ1-2 and V is TRBV7-8, with D unresolved. Germline V gives CDR1 SGHVS, CDR2 FQNEAQ. V was cut by 1 base and J by 4 bases, with 10 bases left in between. CDR3 length: 14 amino acids. The CDR3 region is CASSLVPGAYGYTF. CDR3 DNA: TGTGCCAGCAGCTTAGTTCCCGGTGCCTATGGCTACACCTTC.

This sequence joins TRBV19 and TRBJ1-5; the D gene is possibly TRBD1 (6 bases). In germline, CDR1 is LNHDA, CDR2 SQIVND (reference sequence). The germline V and J ends were trimmed by 7 bases and 2 bases, with 18 bases remaining between them. The CDR3 has 16 amino acids. The CDR3 nucleotides are TGTGCCAGTACCATCGGCGGGGGCGGACGCAATCAGCCCCAGCATTTT. Protein: CASTIGGGGRNQPQHF.

The rearrangement uses TRBV11-3 and TRBJ2-4; TRBD1 is a possible D gene (5 bases). Trimming removed 3 bases from V and 0 bases from J, with 15 bases in between. Germline lookup yields CDR1 SGHNT and CDR2 YENEEA. This CDR3 comprises 17 residues. The CDR3 DNA reads as TGTGCCAGCAGCTTCCCCCCGGACAAACTAGCCAAAAACATTCAGTACTTC. Its protein product is CASSFPPDKLAKNIQYF.

The chain joins TRBV15 to TRBJ1-5, with D unresolved. The V and J ends lost 0 bases and 8 bases respectively, with 14 bases between them. This CDR3 has 15 amino acids. Looked up from germline, CDR1 is LNHNV and CDR2 is YYDKDF (reference sequence). The CDR3 nucleotides read TGTGCCACCAGCAGAGATATGGGGAGGATGAAGCCCCAGCATTTT. This gives the protein CATSRDMGRMKPQHF. The full variable domain, with the rest looked up from reference TRBV15 and TRBJ1-5, is DAMVIQNPRYQVTQFGKPVTLSCSQTLNHNVMYWYQQKSSQAPKLLFHYYDKDFNNEADTPDNFQSRRPNTSFCFLDIRSPGLGDTAMYLCATSRDMGRMKPQHFGDGTRLSIL.

The chain uses TRBV9 and TRBJ2-4, with 7 positions matching TRBD1. The CDR3 spans 18 residues. The germline V gene encodes CDR1 SGDLS and CDR2 YYNGEE. V gave up 5 bases and J gave up 1 base; unmatched junction bases: 15. The CDR3 reads CASSGGQFAPGAKNIQYF. The CDR3 bases are TGTGCCAGCAGTGGGGGACAGTTTGCCCCGGGGGCCAAAAACATTCAGTACTTC.

The V and J genes are TRBV7-9 and TRBJ2-5, with 8 bases aligning to TRBD1. Germline V gene sequence: CDR1 SEHNR, CDR2 FQNEAQ (reference sequence). This CDR3 has 16 residues. The trim removed 3 bases at V and 2 bases at J, leaving 8 bases unmatched. Here the CDR3 DNA reads TGTGCCAGCAGCTTTGGGGCAGGGGGCTTTCAAGAGACCCAGTACTTC. Protein: CASSFGAGGFQETQYF.

This rearrangement joins TRBV6-1 to TRBJ2-7; 14 nucleotides line up with TRBD2. This CDR3 region has 15 residues. Per germline, CDR1 MNHNS and CDR2 SASEGT. J gave up 3 bases and V 6 bases, and 4 bases lay outside the gene matches. Written as DNA, the CDR3 is TGTGCCAGCAGGGGGACTAGCGGGAGTAACTACGAGCAGTACTTC. Translated: CASRGTSGSNYEQYF.

The chain couples TRBV9 to TRBJ2-1; the match to TRBD2 covers 8 bases. The V gene end was trimmed by 2 bases and the J gene end by 8 bases; junction bases not matched to a gene: 9. CDR3 length: 15 amino acids. CDR1 SGDLS and CDR2 YYNGEE come from the germline V gene. The CDR3 region is CASSVEERGKYEQFF. CDR3 bases: TGTGCCAGCAGCGTCGAAGAGCGGGGGAAATATGAGCAGTTCTTC.

V is TRBV19 and J is TRBJ2-1, with TRBD2 as a possible D gene (5 bases). V shed 3 bases and J shed 0 bases, with 15 bases lying between them. Germline CDR1 reads LNHDA; CDR2 reads SQIVND (reference sequence). CDR3 length equals 17 residues. The CDR3 is CASSMTALAYSYNEQFF. CDR3 bases: TGTGCCAGTAGTATGACCGCTCTAGCTTACTCCTACAATGAGCAGTTCTTC.

With respect to this clone: It may be a read error: a sequence one base away is much more abundant. Other DNA sequences within the sample encode an identical CDR3. The chain is built from TRBV11-2 and TRBJ1-1; no definite D call. Trimming left V 2 bases short and J 1 base short, with 14 bases between. Germline V lookup: CDR1 SGHAT, CDR2 FQNNGV. The CDR3 has 16 residues. CDR3: CASSLITGRRNTEAFF. The CDR3 DNA sequence: TGTGCCAGCAGCTTAATAACGGGAAGGAGGAACACTGAAGCTTTCTTT.

This chain connects TRBV10-3 to TRBJ2-7; D remains unclear. Germline CDR1 ENHRY, CDR2 SYGVKD. V lost 3 bases and J lost 5, with 5 bases in between. The CDR3 is made up of 11 amino acids. The CDR3 nucleotides read TGTGCCATCAGTGAACTTCACGAGCAGTACTTC. Protein product: CAISELHEQYF.

The CDR3 sequence: CASSLTGVQRGYTF. CDR3 DNA: TGCGCCAGCAGCTTAACAGGTGTTCAAAGAGGCTACACCTTC. The genes are TRBV5-1 and TRBJ1-2; weak D call: TRBD1 (5 bases). The CDR3 extends over 14 amino acids. Germline CDR1 reads SGHRS; CDR2 reads YFSETQ. V was shortened by 2 bases and J by 8 bases, with 16 bases between the two germline ends.